This paragraph reports one T cell receptor beta chain. The germline V and J ends were trimmed by 3 bases and 1 base, with 14 bases remaining between them. The CDR3 consists of 15 residues. Germline CDR1 and CDR2: SGHKS and YYEKEE (reference sequence). The data were obtained in a study of blood T cell repertoires in COVID-19. Across the study: Acute and convalescent COVID-19 specimens originated in the United States, Italy and Spain. Nucleic acid was either cDNA or gDNA, and it came from T cells, B-cell-depleted T cells, or PBMCs.

Patients in Seattle were enrolled during active infection, then followed longitudinally. Original processing methods: Scientists estimated how many nucleated cells there were by amplifying reference gene primers. Repertoires were generated with immunoSEQ multiplex PCR, while TCRdb's copy carries only in-frame clones and drops some. D and trimming come from the DNA, and the V and J calls and clone size come from that table. The repertoire has 150,000 to 250,000 clones, roughly 77% of them found once; the top ten carry under 7%. The chain has TRBV5-5 and TRBJ2-7, with D perhaps matching TRBD1 (5 bases). The clonotype originates from a woman aged 40 to 50 with COVID-19, enrolled during active disease. Material for sequencing was peripheral blood. The CDR3 DNA reads TGTGCCAGCAGCTCCCCCCAGGGCGTTTCCTACGAGCAGTACTTC. This sequence encodes CASSSPQGVSYEQYF.